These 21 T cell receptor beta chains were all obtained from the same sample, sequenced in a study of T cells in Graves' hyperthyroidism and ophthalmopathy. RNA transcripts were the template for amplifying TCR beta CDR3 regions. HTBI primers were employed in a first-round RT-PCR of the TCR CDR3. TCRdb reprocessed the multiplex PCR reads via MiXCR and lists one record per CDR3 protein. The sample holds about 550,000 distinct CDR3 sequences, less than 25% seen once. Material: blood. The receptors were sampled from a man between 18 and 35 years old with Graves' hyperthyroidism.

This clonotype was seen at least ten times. CDR3 coding DNA: TGTGCCAGCAGTTTCGAGGTTCCCAATCAGCCCCAGCATTTT. It specifies CASSFEVPNQPQHF. The chain employs TRBV12-3 or TRBV12-4 and TRBJ1-5; D is unresolved. This CDR3 has 14 residues. The V end was cut by 3 bases, the J end by 3 bases, with 9 bases between.

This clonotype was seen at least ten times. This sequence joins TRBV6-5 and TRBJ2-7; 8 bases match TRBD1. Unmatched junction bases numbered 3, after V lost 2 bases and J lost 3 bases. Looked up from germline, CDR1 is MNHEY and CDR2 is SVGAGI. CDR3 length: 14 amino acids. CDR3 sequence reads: CASSYRTGIYEQYF. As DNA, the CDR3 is TGTGCCAGCAGTTACAGGACAGGGATCTACGAGCAGTACTTC.

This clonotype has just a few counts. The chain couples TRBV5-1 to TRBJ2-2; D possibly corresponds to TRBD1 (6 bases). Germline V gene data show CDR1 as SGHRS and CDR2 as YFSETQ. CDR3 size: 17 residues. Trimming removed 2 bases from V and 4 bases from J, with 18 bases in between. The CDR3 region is CASSFPQTGQTTGELFF. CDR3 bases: TGCGCCAGCAGCTTCCCGCAAACCGGACAGACCACCGGGGAGCTGTTTTTT. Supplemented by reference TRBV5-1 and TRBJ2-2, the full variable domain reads KAGVTQTPRYLIKTRGQQVTLSCSPISGHRSVSWYQQTPGQGLQFLFEYFSETQRNKGNFPGRFSGRQFSNSRSEMNVSTLELGDSALYLCASSFPQTGQTTGELFFGEGSRLTVL.

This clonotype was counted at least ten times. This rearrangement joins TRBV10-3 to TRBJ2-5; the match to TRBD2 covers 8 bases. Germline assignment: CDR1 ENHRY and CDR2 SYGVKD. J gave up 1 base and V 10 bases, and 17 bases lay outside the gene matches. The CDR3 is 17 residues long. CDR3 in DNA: TGTGCCACGTCAACAGTCACAGGGACTAGTATCCAAGAGACCCAGTACTTC. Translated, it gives CATSTVTGTSIQETQYF.

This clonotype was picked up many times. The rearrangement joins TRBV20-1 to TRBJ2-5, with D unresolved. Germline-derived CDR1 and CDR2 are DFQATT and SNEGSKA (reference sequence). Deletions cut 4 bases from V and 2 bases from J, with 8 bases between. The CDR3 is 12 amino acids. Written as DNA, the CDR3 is TGCAGTGCTAACTGGCAGCAAGAGACCCAGTACTTC. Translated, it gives CSANWQQETQYF.

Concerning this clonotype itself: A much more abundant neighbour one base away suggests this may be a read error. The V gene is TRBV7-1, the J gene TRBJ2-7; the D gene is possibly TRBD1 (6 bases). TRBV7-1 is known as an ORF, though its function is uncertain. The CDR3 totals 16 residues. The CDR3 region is CASSSPPDRFFYEQCF. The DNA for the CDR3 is TGTGCCAGCAGCTCCCCACCCGACAGGTTTTTCTACGAGCAGTGCTTC.

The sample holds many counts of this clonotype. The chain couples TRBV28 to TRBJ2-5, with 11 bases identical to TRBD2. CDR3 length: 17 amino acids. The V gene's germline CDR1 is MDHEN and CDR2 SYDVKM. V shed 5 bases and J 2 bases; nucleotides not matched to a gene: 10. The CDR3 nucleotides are TGTGCCAGCAGTCTCTCCCGTCGGACTAGCGGGCAAGAGACCCAGTACTTC. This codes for CASSLSRRTSGQETQYF. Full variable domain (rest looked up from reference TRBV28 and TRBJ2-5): DVKVTQSSRYLVKRTGEKVFLECVQDMDHENMFWYRQDPGLGLRLIYFSYDVKMKEKGDIPEGYSVSREKKERFSLILESASTNQTSMYLCASSLSRRTSGQETQYFGPGTRLLVL.

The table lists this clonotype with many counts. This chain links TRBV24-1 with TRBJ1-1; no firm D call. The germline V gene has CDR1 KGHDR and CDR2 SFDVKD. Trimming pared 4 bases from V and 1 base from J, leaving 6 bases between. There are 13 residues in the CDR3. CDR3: CATSDYQNTEAFF. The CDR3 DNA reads TGTGCCACCAGTGACTATCAGAACACTGAAGCTTTCTTT.

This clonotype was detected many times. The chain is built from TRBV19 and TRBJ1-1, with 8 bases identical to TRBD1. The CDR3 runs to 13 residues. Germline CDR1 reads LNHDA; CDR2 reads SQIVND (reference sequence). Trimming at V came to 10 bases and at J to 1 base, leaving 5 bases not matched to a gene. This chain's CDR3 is CATRTGTNTEAFF. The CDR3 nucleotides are TGTGCCACCAGGACAGGGACGAACACTGAAGCTTTCTTT.

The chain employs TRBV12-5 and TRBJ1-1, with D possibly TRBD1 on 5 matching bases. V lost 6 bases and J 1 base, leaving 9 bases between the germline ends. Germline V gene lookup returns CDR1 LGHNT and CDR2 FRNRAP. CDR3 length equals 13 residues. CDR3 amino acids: CASGPDRNTEAFF. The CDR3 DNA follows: TGTGCTAGTGGCCCTGACAGGAACACTGAAGCTTTCTTT.

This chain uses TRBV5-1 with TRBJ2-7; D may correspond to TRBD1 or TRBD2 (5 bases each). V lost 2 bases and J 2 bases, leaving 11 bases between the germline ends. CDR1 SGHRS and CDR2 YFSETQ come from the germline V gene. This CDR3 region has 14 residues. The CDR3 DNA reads TGCGCCAGCAGCTTCCGGGACGCCGCCTACGAGCAGTACTTC. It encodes CASSFRDAAYEQYF.

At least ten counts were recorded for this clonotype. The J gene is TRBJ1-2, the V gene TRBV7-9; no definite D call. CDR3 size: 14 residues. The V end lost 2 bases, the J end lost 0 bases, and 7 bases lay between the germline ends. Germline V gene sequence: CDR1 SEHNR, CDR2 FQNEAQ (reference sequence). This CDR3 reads CASSLQFTNYGYTF. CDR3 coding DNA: TGTGCCAGCAGCTTACAGTTTACTAACTATGGCTACACCTTC.

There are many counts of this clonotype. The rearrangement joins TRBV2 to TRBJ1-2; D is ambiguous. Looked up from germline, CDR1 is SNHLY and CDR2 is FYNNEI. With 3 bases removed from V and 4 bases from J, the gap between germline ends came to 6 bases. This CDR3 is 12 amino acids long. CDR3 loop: CASSEAPYGYTF. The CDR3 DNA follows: TGTGCCAGCAGTGAGGCTCCCTATGGCTACACCTTC. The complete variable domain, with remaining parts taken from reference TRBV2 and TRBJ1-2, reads EPEVTQTPSHQVTQMGQEVILRCVPISNHLYFYWYRQILGQKVEFLVSFYNNEISEKSEIFDDQFSVERPDGSNFTLKIRSTKLEDSAMYFCASSEAPYGYTFGSGTRLTVV.

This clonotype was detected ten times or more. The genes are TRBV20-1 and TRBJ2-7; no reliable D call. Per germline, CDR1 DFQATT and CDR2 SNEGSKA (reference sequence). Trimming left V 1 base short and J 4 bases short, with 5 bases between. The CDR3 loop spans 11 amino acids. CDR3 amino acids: CSARADYEQYF. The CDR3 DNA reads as TGCAGTGCTAGAGCCGATTACGAGCAGTACTTC.

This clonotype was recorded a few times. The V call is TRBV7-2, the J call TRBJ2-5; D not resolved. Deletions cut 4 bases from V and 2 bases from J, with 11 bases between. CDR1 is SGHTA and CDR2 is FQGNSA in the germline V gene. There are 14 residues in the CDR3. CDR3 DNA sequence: TGTGCCAGCAGCTATCTGTCAGTTCAAGAGACCCAGTACTTC. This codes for CASSYLSVQETQYF. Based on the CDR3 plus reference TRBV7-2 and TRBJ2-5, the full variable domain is GAGVSQSPSNKVTEKGKDVELRCDPISGHTALYWYRQSLGQGLEFLIYFQGNSAPDKSGLPSDRFSAERTGGSVSTLTIQRTQQEDSAVYLCASSYLSVQETQYFGPGTRLLVL.

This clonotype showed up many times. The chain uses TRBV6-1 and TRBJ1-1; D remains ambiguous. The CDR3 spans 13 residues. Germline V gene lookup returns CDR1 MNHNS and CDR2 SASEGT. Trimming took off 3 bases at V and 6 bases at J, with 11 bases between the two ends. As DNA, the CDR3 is TGTGCCAGCAGTGAGTGGAGGGTCGCTGAAGCTTTCTTT. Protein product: CASSEWRVAEAFF.

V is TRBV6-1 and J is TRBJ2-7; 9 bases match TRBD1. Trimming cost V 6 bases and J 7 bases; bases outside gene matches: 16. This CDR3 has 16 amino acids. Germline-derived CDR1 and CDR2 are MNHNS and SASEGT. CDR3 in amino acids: CASRGYRDRAQYEQYF. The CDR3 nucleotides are TGTGCCAGCAGAGGATATCGGGACAGGGCTCAATATGAGCAGTACTTC.

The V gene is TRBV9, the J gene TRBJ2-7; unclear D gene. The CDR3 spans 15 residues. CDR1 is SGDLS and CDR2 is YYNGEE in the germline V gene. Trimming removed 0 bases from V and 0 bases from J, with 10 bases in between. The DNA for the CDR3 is TGTGCCAGCAGCGTAGTGGGCGTGAGCTCCTACGAGCAGTACTTC. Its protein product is CASSVVGVSSYEQYF.

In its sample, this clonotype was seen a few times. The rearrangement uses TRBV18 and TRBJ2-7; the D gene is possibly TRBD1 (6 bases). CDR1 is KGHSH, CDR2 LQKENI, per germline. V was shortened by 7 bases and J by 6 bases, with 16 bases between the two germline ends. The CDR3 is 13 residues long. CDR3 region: CASCTSGDGEQYF. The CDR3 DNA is TGTGCCAGCTGCACCTCAGGGGACGGCGAGCAGTACTTC.

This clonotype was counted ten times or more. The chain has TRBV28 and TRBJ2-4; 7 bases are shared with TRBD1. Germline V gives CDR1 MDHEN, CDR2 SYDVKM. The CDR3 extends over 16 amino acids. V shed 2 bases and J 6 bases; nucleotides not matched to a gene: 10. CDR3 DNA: TGTGCCAGCAGTTTAGGCTCCTTCTCAGGGGGAAACATTCAGTACTTC. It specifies CASSLGSFSGGNIQYF.

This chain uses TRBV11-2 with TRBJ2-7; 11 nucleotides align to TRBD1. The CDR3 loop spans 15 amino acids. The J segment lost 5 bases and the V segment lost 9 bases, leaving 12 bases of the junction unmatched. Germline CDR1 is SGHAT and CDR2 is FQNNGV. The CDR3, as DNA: TGTGCCAGTAGCCCCGGGACAGGGGGTAAAAACGAGCAGTACTTC. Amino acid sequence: CASSPGTGGKNEQYF.